This is a list of T cell receptor beta chains from one sample in a study of response to subunit inactivated influenza vaccine. MiXCR was run by TCRdb on the RT-PCR reads, yielding one entry per CDR3 protein. Of 710,000 or so distinct CDR3 sequences in the sample, about a sixth are singletons; the top ten hold around 10%. The sample consisted of PBMCs from blood, taken less than 13 days after vaccination. The receptors originated from a man aged 50-59 years who received an inactivated influenza vaccine. Each CDR3 is given with its conserved first and last residue. D genes are given only for firm matches. The listing skips clone size in some rows; elsewhere it reads once, few, many or a size class.

V gene: TRBV6-1
D gene: .
clone size: .
J gene: TRBJ2-3
CDR3 DNA: TGTGCCAGCAGGAAGGGGGGACCTAGCACAGATACGCAGTATTTT
CDR3 protein: CASRKGGPSTDTQYF

V gene: TRBV11-2
D gene: TRBD2
clone size: .
J gene: TRBJ2-1
CDR3 DNA: TGTGCCAGCAGCTACCAAGGACTAGCGGGATCATACGAGCAGTTCTTC
CDR3 protein: CASSYQGLAGSYEQFF

V gene: TRBV29-1
D gene: .
clone size: many
J gene: TRBJ1-2
CDR3 DNA: TGCAGCGTTGAAGAGAACGGGGGGCTAGGTGGCTACACCTTC
CDR3 protein: CSVEENGGLGGYTF

V gene: TRBV20-1
D gene: TRBD2
clone size: few
J gene: TRBJ2-1
CDR3 DNA: TGCAGTGCTAGAGTTGCGGGGGGCGCCTACAATGAGCAGTTCTTC
CDR3 protein: CSARVAGGAYNEQFF

V gene: TRBV28
D gene: .
clone size: .
J gene: TRBJ1-4
CDR3 DNA: TGTGCCAGCAGTTCCGAGGGACGGATTAATGAAAAACTGTTTTTT
CDR3 protein: CASSSEGRINEKLFF

V gene: TRBV7-2
D gene: TRBD1
clone size: .
J gene: TRBJ2-4
CDR3 DNA: TGTGCCAGCAGCCAGACAGGGACACTAGCCAAAAACATTCAGTACTTC
CDR3 protein: CASSQTGTLAKNIQYF

V gene: TRBV20-1
D gene: .
clone size: .
J gene: TRBJ2-1
CDR3 DNA: TGCAGTGCTAGTAGGGGGGGGCCTAGTAATGAGCAGTTCTTC
CDR3 protein: CSASRGGPSNEQFF

V gene: TRBV10-3
D gene: TRBD2
clone size: few
J gene: TRBJ2-7
CDR3 DNA: TGTGCCATCAGCCCAACTAGCGGGGAAATCTCCTACGAGCAGTACTTC
CDR3 protein: CAISPTSGEISYEQYF

V gene: TRBV7-2
D gene: .
clone size: .
J gene: TRBJ2-1
CDR3 DNA: TGTGCCAGCAGCTTGCCATATGAGCAGTTCTTC
CDR3 protein: CASSLPYEQFF

V gene: TRBV20-1
D gene: .
clone size: once
J gene: TRBJ1-6
CDR3 DNA: TGCAGTGCAAAAGGAATTAATAATTCACCCCTCCACTTT
CDR3 protein: CSAKGINNSPLHF

V gene: TRBV24-1
D gene: .
clone size: few
J gene: TRBJ2-1
CDR3 DNA: TGTGCCACCAGTGATGTCCGGAATGAGCAGTTCTTC
CDR3 protein: CATSDVRNEQFF

V gene: TRBV13
D gene: .
clone size: many
J gene: TRBJ2-5
CDR3 DNA: TGTGCCAGCAGCTTAGACATCCAAGAGACCCAGTACTTC
CDR3 protein: CASSLDIQETQYF

V gene: TRBV5-1
D gene: .
clone size: many
J gene: TRBJ2-2
CDR3 DNA: TGCGCCAGCAGCTTGATGGCCGTCGGGGGCACCGGGGAGCTGTTTTTT
CDR3 protein: CASSLMAVGGTGELFF

V gene: TRBV28
D gene: TRBD2
clone size: few
J gene: TRBJ2-7
CDR3 DNA: TGTGCCAGCAGTTACGACCTAGCGGGGACTTTGGAGCAGTACTTC
CDR3 protein: CASSYDLAGTLEQYF

V gene: TRBV25-1
D gene: .
clone size: .
J gene: TRBJ2-2
CDR3 DNA: TGTGCCAGCAGTGCTCTAAAAGGGGGGGACACCGGGGAGCTGTTTTTT
CDR3 protein: CASSALKGGDTGELFF

V gene: TRBV6-5
D gene: .
clone size: .
J gene: TRBJ2-3
CDR3 DNA: TGTGCCAGCAGTTACCTGATCGGGGCAAGGACAGATACGCAGTATTTT
CDR3 protein: CASSYLIGARTDTQYF

V gene: TRBV4-1
D gene: .
clone size: .
J gene: TRBJ2-3
CDR3 DNA: TGCGCCAGCAGCCGGCAGCTCCCAGATACGCAGTATTTT
CDR3 protein: CASSRQLPDTQYF

V gene: TRBV9
D gene: TRBD1
clone size: few
J gene: TRBJ2-2
CDR3 DNA: TGTGCCAGCAGTGCCGGGACAGGGGATGACACCGGGGAGCTGTTTTTT
CDR3 protein: CASSAGTGDDTGELFF

V gene: TRBV20-1
D gene: TRBD1
clone size: few
J gene: TRBJ1-5
CDR3 DNA: TGCAGTGCACCGGACAGGTTAAATCAGCCCCAGCATTTT
CDR3 protein: CSAPDRLNQPQHF

V gene: TRBV12-3/TRBV12-4
D gene: TRBD1
clone size: .
J gene: TRBJ1-1
CDR3 DNA: TGTGCCAGCAGCGGGACAGGGGGGAACACTGAAGCTTTCTTT
CDR3 protein: CASSGTGGNTEAFF

V gene: TRBV29-1
D gene: TRBD2
clone size: .
J gene: TRBJ2-3
CDR3 DNA: TGCAGCGTCCCCAAGTTTCCGGGCGGGAGGAGCACAGATACGCAGTATTTT
CDR3 protein: CSVPKFPGGRSTDTQYF

V gene: TRBV4-3
D gene: TRBD2
clone size: .
J gene: TRBJ2-1
CDR3 DNA: TGCGCCAGCAGCCAAGGATTCGGGGGAGGGAATAGGCAGTTCTTC
CDR3 protein: CASSQGFGGGNRQFF

V gene: TRBV20-1
D gene: .
clone size: .
J gene: TRBJ1-6
CDR3 DNA: TGCAGTGCTAGAGAAAGGCTTTCGTGGGATTCACCCCTCCACTTT
CDR3 protein: CSARERLSWDSPLHF

V gene: TRBV11-2
D gene: TRBD2
clone size: few
J gene: TRBJ2-1
CDR3 DNA: TGTGCCAGCAGTGGTTCCCCTTATATGGGACTAGAGAACAATGAGCAGTTCTTC
CDR3 protein: CASSGSPYMGLENNEQFF

V gene: TRBV7-9
D gene: .
clone size: .
J gene: TRBJ2-5
CDR3 DNA: TGTGCCAGCAGCGCCCGGGATCTGCCGAAAGAGACCCAGTACTTC
CDR3 protein: CASSARDLPKETQYF

V gene: TRBV6-5
D gene: TRBD1
clone size: few
J gene: TRBJ1-5
CDR3 DNA: TGTGCCAGCATTATGCTGGCAGGGGGAGGAAATCAGCCCCAGCATTTT
CDR3 protein: CASIMLAGGGNQPQHF

V gene: TRBV6-5
D gene: .
clone size: .
J gene: TRBJ1-2
CDR3 DNA: TGTGCCAGCAGTTACGGGCAGGGAGCTAACTATGGCTACACCTTC
CDR3 protein: CASSYGQGANYGYTF

V gene: TRBV12-3/TRBV12-4
D gene: .
clone size: .
J gene: TRBJ2-7
CDR3 DNA: TGTGCCAGCAGAAACAACGACAGGACCTACGAGCAGTACTTC
CDR3 protein: CASRNNDRTYEQYF

V gene: TRBV6-2/TRBV6-3
D gene: TRBD1
clone size: .
J gene: TRBJ2-7
CDR3 DNA: TGTGCCAGCAGTTTGGGGACAGCCACAGTGCAGTACTTC
CDR3 protein: CASSLGTATVQYF

V gene: TRBV20-1
D gene: TRBD2
clone size: .
J gene: TRBJ2-7
CDR3 DNA: TGCAGTGCTAGGCCCCGGACTAGCGGGAACACCATCCAGTACTTC
CDR3 protein: CSARPRTSGNTIQYF

V gene: TRBV4-3
D gene: .
clone size: few
J gene: TRBJ2-2
CDR3 DNA: TGCGCCAGCAGCCAAGAGCTGCACACCGGGGAGCTGTTTTTT
CDR3 protein: CASSQELHTGELFF

V gene: TRBV29-1
D gene: .
clone size: .
J gene: TRBJ2-7
CDR3 DNA: TGCAGCGTTGAAGAAGCAGGGGTTAACTCCTACGAGCAGTACTTC
CDR3 protein: CSVEEAGVNSYEQYF

V gene: TRBV19
D gene: .
clone size: .
J gene: TRBJ2-7
CDR3 DNA: TGTGCCAGTAGTAAAGGGACATTGGCCTACGAGCAGTACTTC
CDR3 protein: CASSKGTLAYEQYF

V gene: TRBV20-1
D gene: TRBD2
clone size: .
J gene: TRBJ2-1
CDR3 DNA: TGCAGTGCTAAAGGACTAGCGGGGTTCCGTGAGCAGTTCTTC
CDR3 protein: CSAKGLAGFREQFF

V gene: TRBV20-1
D gene: .
clone size: many
J gene: TRBJ2-7
CDR3 DNA: TGCAGTGCTAGCCAACGGGAGTCATCGACCTACGAGCAGTACTTC
CDR3 protein: CSASQRESSTYEQYF

V gene: TRBV20-1
D gene: .
clone size: .
J gene: TRBJ1-1
CDR3 DNA: TGCAGTGCTTTTGAGGGGTTAGCTTTCTTT
CDR3 protein: CSAFEGLAFF

V gene: TRBV5-1
D gene: TRBD2
clone size: few
J gene: TRBJ2-1
CDR3 DNA: TGCGCCAGCAGCTTGCGCGCTCTAGCGGGCTCCTACAATGAGCAGTTCTTC
CDR3 protein: CASSLRALAGSYNEQFF

V gene: TRBV4-3
D gene: TRBD1
clone size: .
J gene: TRBJ1-3
CDR3 DNA: TGCGCCAGCAGCCAGGACAGGGCCTCTGGAAACACCATATATTTT
CDR3 protein: CASSQDRASGNTIYF

V gene: TRBV25-1
D gene: TRBD2
clone size: .
J gene: TRBJ2-3
CDR3 DNA: TGTGCCAGCAGTGAGCCCAGGAGCGGGGGGGCCGGAGATACGCAGTATTTT
CDR3 protein: CASSEPRSGGAGDTQYF

V gene: TRBV7-2
D gene: TRBD2
clone size: many
J gene: TRBJ2-4
CDR3 DNA: TGTGCCAGCAGCTCTAACGGACTAGCGGGAGTCAAAAACATTCAGTACTTC
CDR3 protein: CASSSNGLAGVKNIQYF

V gene: TRBV14
D gene: .
clone size: .
J gene: TRBJ1-2
CDR3 DNA: TGTGCCAGCAGCCAAGCAGGGGCGACCTATGGCTACACCTTC
CDR3 protein: CASSQAGATYGYTF

V gene: TRBV27
D gene: .
clone size: few
J gene: TRBJ2-7
CDR3 DNA: TGTGCCAGCAGTCAGGGACTGGCCCACGGTGTTTACGAGCAGTACTTC
CDR3 protein: CASSQGLAHGVYEQYF

V gene: TRBV5-1
D gene: .
clone size: few
J gene: TRBJ1-2
CDR3 DNA: TGCGCCAGCAGCTTGGGGAAGGGTTACGGCTACACCTTC
CDR3 protein: CASSLGKGYGYTF

V gene: TRBV20-1
D gene: .
clone size: .
J gene: TRBJ2-7
CDR3 DNA: TGCAGTGCTAGGGTATACTACGAGCAGTACTTC
CDR3 protein: CSARVYYEQYF

V gene: TRBV5-6
D gene: TRBD2
clone size: .
J gene: TRBJ2-1
CDR3 DNA: TGTGCCAGCAGCTTGGGCCCTGGGACTAGCGGGAGGAGTCCCTACAATGAGCAGTTCTTC
CDR3 protein: CASSLGPGTSGRSPYNEQFF

V gene: TRBV29-1
D gene: TRBD2
clone size: many
J gene: TRBJ2-3
CDR3 DNA: TGCAGCGTTGAGTTAGGACTAGCGGGAGGCCTCAGACGCACAGATACGCAGTATTTT
CDR3 protein: CSVELGLAGGLRRTDTQYF

V gene: TRBV30
D gene: .
clone size: .
J gene: TRBJ2-3
CDR3 DNA: TGTGCCTGGGATGCCGGGAACCTACACCTCACAGATACGCAGTATTTT
CDR3 protein: CAWDAGNLHLTDTQYF

V gene: TRBV12-3/TRBV12-4
D gene: TRBD2
clone size: few
J gene: TRBJ2-7
CDR3 DNA: TGTGCCAGCAGTACCATCATCTATAGCGGGAGGGCCAACGAGCAGTACTTC
CDR3 protein: CASSTIIYSGRANEQYF

V gene: TRBV7-9
D gene: .
clone size: .
J gene: TRBJ2-1
CDR3 DNA: TGTGCCAGCAGCTTATCATGGTCCAACAATGAGCAGTTCTTC
CDR3 protein: CASSLSWSNNEQFF

V gene: TRBV12-3/TRBV12-4
D gene: .
clone size: .
J gene: TRBJ2-7
CDR3 DNA: TGTGCCAGCAGTTTAAAGTTGGGTAGCCCCTACGAGCAGTACTTC
CDR3 protein: CASSLKLGSPYEQYF

V gene: TRBV5-6
D gene: .
clone size: .
J gene: TRBJ2-7
CDR3 DNA: TGTGCCAGCAGCTTGGCCGGGTCGGAGTACGAGCAGTACTTC
CDR3 protein: CASSLAGSEYEQYF

V gene: TRBV5-6
D gene: .
clone size: few
J gene: TRBJ2-3
CDR3 DNA: TGTGCCAGCAGCTTGGCCAAGATTGCGGGGCTGCTGGCAGATACGCAGTATTTT
CDR3 protein: CASSLAKIAGLLADTQYF

V gene: TRBV7-2
D gene: TRBD1
clone size: many
J gene: TRBJ1-3
CDR3 DNA: TGTGCCAGCAGCAGAGCCGGGACAGGGGTCGGAAACACCATATATTTT
CDR3 protein: CASSRAGTGVGNTIYF

V gene: TRBV5-1
D gene: TRBD2
clone size: few
J gene: TRBJ2-7
CDR3 DNA: TGCGCCAGCAGCTTGGAGGCTAGCGGATACTCCTACGAGCAGTACTTC
CDR3 protein: CASSLEASGYSYEQYF